A selection of T cell receptor beta chains follows, all from one sample in a study of metastatic and nonmetastatic thyroid tumors. From the PCR reads, TCRdb re-called clones with MiXCR. The repertoire consists of 42,000 or so clones, with approximately 17% occurring once and the leading ten covering 12% to 15%. Sequencing was done on a sample of tumor tissue. The receptors here all came from a female donor with papillary thyroid cancer or a benign thyroid nodule (not recorded which). Some clones in this sample may be carry-over from other donors' samples. The CDR3 runs from the conserved cysteine through the conserved F or W. The order of the fields is J gene, clone size, D gene, V gene, CDR3 protein, CDR3 DNA. A D gene is named only where the DNA matches it firmly. Clone size is given for some rows only: seen once, a few or many times, or a class if the clone is expanded.

TRBJ1-1 many NA TRBV11-2 CASSLSLSEAFF TGTGCCAGCAGCTTAAGTCTTAGTGAAGCTTTCTTT
TRBJ1-6 many NA TRBV18 CASSPTLLEGSPLHF TGTGCCAGCTCACCCACCCTCCTAGAAGGTTCACCCCTCCACTTT
TRBJ2-2 many NA TRBV11-3 CASSLGAEVGELFF TGTGCCAGCAGCTTAGGGGCCGAAGTCGGGGAGCTGTTTTTT
TRBJ2-1 many NA TRBV27 CASSFAGLIYNEQFF TGTGCCAGCAGTTTCGCGGGACTCATATACAATGAGCAGTTCTTC
TRBJ2-7 NA NA TRBV6-1 CASIMTTISYEQYF TGCGCCAGCATCATGACAACGATCTCCTACGAGCAGTACTTC
TRBJ2-7 many NA TRBV29-1 CSVVTKYEQYF TGCAGCGTTGTGACCAAGTACGAGCAGTACTTC
TRBJ2-7 many NA TRBV6-1 CASSHRAGISYEQYF TGTGCCAGCAGCCACCGGGCGGGCATCTCCTACGAGCAGTACTTC
TRBJ2-7 NA NA TRBV12-3/TRBV12-4 CASMISTSYEQYF TGTGCCAGCATGATTTCTACCTCCTACGAGCAGTACTTC
TRBJ2-5 few TRBD2 TRBV14 CASSQGTSGGRETQYF TGTGCCAGCAGCCAGGGGACTAGCGGGGGACGAGAGACCCAGTACTTC
TRBJ2-1 many TRBD2 TRBV29-1 CSVEGTSGRTYNEQFF TGCAGCGTTGAAGGAACTAGCGGGAGGACCTACAATGAGCAGTTCTTC
TRBJ1-1 NA NA TRBV10-3 CAISESRGRVSTEAFF TGTGCCATCAGTGAGTCGCGGGGGCGGGTGAGCACTGAAGCTTTCTTT
TRBJ2-5 NA TRBD2 TRBV5-1 CASSLGTSVPQETQYF TGCGCCAGCAGCTTGGGGACTAGCGTTCCCCAAGAGACCCAGTACTTC
TRBJ1-1 NA NA TRBV7-8 CASSPVEMNTEAFF TGTGCCAGCAGCCCAGTGGAAATGAACACTGAAGCTTTCTTT
TRBJ1-1 many TRBD1 TRBV6-2/TRBV6-3 CASSYRQGPERREAFF TGTGCCAGCAGTTACAGACAGGGGCCCGAGAGGAGGGAAGCTTTCTTT
TRBJ2-1 many TRBD2 TRBV19 CASSIAASGRYNEQFF TGTGCCAGTAGTATAGCGGCTAGCGGGAGGTACAATGAGCAGTTCTTC
TRBJ2-7 once NA TRBV20-1 CSAEGLLRPAYEQYF TGCAGTGCTGAGGGCCTCCTGCGTCCAGCCTACGAGCAGTACTTC
TRBJ1-2 many NA TRBV10-3 CAISESTDAYGYTF TGTGCCATCAGTGAGTCGACAGACGCGTATGGCTACACCTTC
TRBJ2-2 NA NA TRBV5-1 CASSKEARNTGELFF TGCGCCAGCAGTAAGGAGGCTCGGAACACCGGGGAGCTGTTTTTT
TRBJ2-7 many NA TRBV7-8 CASSTSGDGLYEQYF TGTGCCAGCAGCACATCAGGGGACGGTCTCTATGAGCAGTACTTC
TRBJ2-5 many NA TRBV18 CASSPFGETQYF TGTGCCAGCTCACCATTCGGAGAGACCCAGTACTTC
TRBJ2-3 NA TRBD2 TRBV11-2 CASSQTSVITDTQYF TGTGCCAGCAGCCAGACTAGCGTGATCACAGATACGCAGTATTTT
TRBJ2-7 NA NA TRBV7-8 CASSLGLAMYEQYF TGTGCCAGCAGCCTCGGGTTGGCCATGTACGAGCAGTACTTC
TRBJ2-1 many NA TRBV7-3 CASSLTHGLGSSYNEQFF TGTGCCAGCAGCCTAACCCATGGACTGGGCAGCTCCTACAATGAGCAGTTCTTC